The sequence of this TCR beta chain was determined in a study of response to subunit inactivated influenza vaccine. The J segment lost 2 bases and the V segment lost 2 bases, leaving 6 bases of the junction unmatched. Germline V gene data show CDR1 as SGHRS and CDR2 as YFSETQ. This CDR3 spans 16 amino acids. TCRdb analysed the RT-PCR reads with MiXCR anew, one entry per CDR3 protein. The table has roughly 790,000 distinct CDR3 sequences, about 20% seen once. The source is a man aged 50-60 years who received an inactivated influenza vaccine. The sequencing here drew on PBMCs from blood, taken roughly 5 days after vaccination. The gene calls are TRBV5-1 and TRBJ2-2, with 7 nucleotides matching TRBD1. The CDR3 is CASSLRDRVNTGELFF. CDR3 nucleotides: TGCGCCAGCAGCTTACGTGACAGGGTAAACACCGGGGAGCTGTTTTTT. The complete variable domain, with remaining parts taken from reference TRBV5-1 and TRBJ2-2, reads KAGVTQTPRYLIKTRGQQVTLSCSPISGHRSVSWYQQTPGQGLQFLFEYFSETQRNKGNFPGRFSGRQFSNSRSEMNVSTLELGDSALYLCASSLRDRVNTGELFFGEGSRLTVL.